This T cell receptor beta chain is from a study of CD8+ T cells in alopecia areata. Investigators isolated RNA and reverse transcribed it into cDNA to act as the sequencing template. Libraries were prepared by immunoSEQ multiplex PCR; TCRdb keeps only in-frame clonotypes and omits some of them. Of 95,000 to 120,000 clones listed, around 59% were seen once; the top ten hold less than 25%. Only a few counts were recorded for this clone. The CDR3 is 16 residues long. Losses at the gene ends were 5 bases for V and 2 bases for J; bases not matched to a gene: 6. Germline values: CDR1 SEHNR, CDR2 FQNEAQ (reference sequence).

The chain employs TRBV7-9 and TRBJ2-5; the match to TRBD2 covers 12 bases. The clonotype was recovered from a human donor in good health. Sequencing was performed on CD8+ T cells sorted from blood. Written as DNA, the CDR3 is TGTGCCAGCAGCCCACCACTAGCGGGGGGACAAGAGACCCAGTACTTC. Translated: CASSPPLAGGQETQYF.